The 25 T cell receptor beta chains below were found in one sample sequenced in a study of blood T cell repertoires in COVID-19. Clones were read by immunoSEQ multiplex PCR, and TCRdb kept only the in-frame ones, dropping some. This table holds some 120,000 clones, around 90% found once. The material sequenced was peripheral blood. The receptors here all came from a man between 50 and 59 years old with COVID-19, enrolled during active disease.

This chain links TRBV6-1 with TRBJ2-7, with D perhaps TRBD2 (5 bases). V dropped 9 bases and J dropped 3 bases, with 18 bases sitting between them. Germline CDR1 MNHNS, CDR2 SASEGT. The CDR3 extends over 14 amino acids. CDR3 residues: CASRGGYSVYEQYF. The CDR3 nucleotides are TGTGCCAGTCGTGGCGGGTATTCTGTCTACGAGCAGTACTTC.

This rearrangement joins TRBV5-1 to TRBJ2-6; D is unclear. From germline, CDR1 is SGHRS and CDR2 YFSETQ. V gave up 0 bases and J gave up 0 bases, with 4 bases separating them. The CDR3 covers 15 residues. CDR3 coding DNA: TGCGCCAGCAGCTTGGACATCTCTGGGGCCAACGTCCTGACTTTC. Protein product: CASSLDISGANVLTF.

This clone was seen once. J is TRBJ2-1 and V is TRBV6-2 or TRBV6-3; a possible D gene is TRBD1 (5 bases). Germline V gene lookup returns CDR1 MNHEY and CDR2 SVGEGT. V gave up 5 bases and J gave up 2 bases, with 19 bases separating them. The CDR3 has 17 residues. The CDR3 sequence: CASSRLGAGPPYNEQFF. DNA for the CDR3: TGTGCCAGCAGTCGTTTAGGGGCAGGGCCACCCTACAATGAGCAGTTCTTC.

The chain links TRBV2 to TRBJ2-5, with 9 bases matching TRBD1. With V trimmed by 6 bases and J by 2 bases, 1 base remained unmatched. CDR3 size: 13 residues. Germline-derived CDR1 and CDR2 are SNHLY and FYNNEI. The CDR3 sequence: CASSGQGQETQYF. In DNA, the CDR3 is TGTGCCAGCAGCGGACAGGGGCAAGAGACCCAGTACTTC.

This chain's CDR3 is CAWSQAGVHEQFF. In nucleotides, the CDR3 is TGTGCCTGGAGTCAAGCGGGAGTCCATGAGCAGTTCTTC. This sequence joins TRBV30 and TRBJ2-1; 8 bases match TRBD2. V dropped 2 bases and J dropped 8; count of bases not matched to a gene: 5. The CDR3 covers 13 residues. From germline, CDR1 is GTSNPN and CDR2 SVGIG (reference sequence).

This rearrangement joins TRBV2 to TRBJ1-5; the match to TRBD1 covers 8 bases. With 5 bases clipped from V and 6 bases from J, the junction kept 9 bases outside the gene matches. Germline values: CDR1 SNHLY, CDR2 FYNNEI. This CDR3 region has 15 residues. CDR3 region: CASSSPTGVTQPQHF. The CDR3, as DNA: TGTGCCAGCAGTTCCCCGACAGGGGTTACTCAGCCCCAGCATTTT.

This sequence joins TRBV30 and TRBJ1-4, with D possibly matching TRBD1 (5 bases). Trimming shortened V by 4 bases and J by 3 bases, and 9 bases separated the two germline ends. The germline CDR1 and CDR2 sequences are GTSNPN and SVGIG (reference sequence). CDR3 size: 13 residues. CDR3 bases: TGTGCCTGGAAGTCAGGGTCTAATGAAAAACTGTTTTTT. Residues: CAWKSGSNEKLFF. The full variable domain, with the rest looked up from reference TRBV30 and TRBJ1-4, is SQTIHQWPATLVQPVGSPLSLECTVEGTSNPNLYWYRQAAGRGLQLLFYSVGIGQISSEVPQNLSASRPQDRQFILSSKKLLLSDSGFYLCAWKSGSNEKLFFGSGTQLSVL.

The chain carries TRBV25-1 and TRBJ2-7; D remains ambiguous. Trimming stripped 1 base from V and 6 bases from J, with 4 bases between. Germline-derived CDR1 and CDR2 are MGHDK and SYGVNS. CDR3 length: 11 amino acids. This CDR3 is CASSESSEQYF. For the CDR3, the DNA is TGTGCCAGCAGTGAATCGAGCGAGCAGTACTTC.

The J gene is TRBJ2-6, the V gene TRBV29-1, with D unclear. The germline gives CDR1 SQVTM, CDR2 ANQGSEA. V gave up 4 bases and J gave up 0 bases, with 13 bases separating them. The CDR3 consists of 16 residues. The CDR3 DNA sequence: TGCAGCGTTGTTTGGGCAGCCGACTCTGGGGCCAACGTCCTGACTTTC. It specifies CSVVWAADSGANVLTF.

On this clone: This same CDR3 is encoded by further DNA sequences in the sample. The chain employs TRBV19 and TRBJ1-1, with unresolved D. The CDR3 is 16 amino acids. Trimming took 4 bases from V and 1 from J, leaving 16 bases between them. Per the germline V gene, CDR1 is LNHDA and CDR2 is SQIVND (reference sequence). CDR3 sequence: CASSKSGRGPNTEAFF. Written as DNA, the CDR3 is TGTGCCAGTAGTAAATCGGGGAGAGGGCCGAACACTGAAGCTTTCTTT.

V gene TRBV7-8 combines with J gene TRBJ1-4; D may be TRBD1 (6 bases). Trimming pared 5 bases from V and 3 bases from J, leaving 10 bases between. The CDR3 runs to 14 residues. Germline loops: CDR1 SGHVS, CDR2 FQNEAQ. CDR3 DNA sequence: TGTGCCAGCAGCCAACAGGGATCTAATGAAAAACTGTTTTTT. Its protein product is CASSQQGSNEKLFF. The full variable domain, in which reference TRBV7-8 and TRBJ1-4 provide the parts outside the CDR3, is GAGVSQSPRYKVAKRGQDVALRCDPISGHVSLFWYQQALGQGPEFLTYFQNEAQLDKSGLPSDRFFAERPEGSVSTLKIQRTQQEDSAVYLCASSQQGSNEKLFFGSGTQLSVL.

This chain joins TRBV11-3 and TRBJ2-7, with D possibly being TRBD1 (5 bases). The length of the CDR3 is 12 residues. Trimming left V 1 base short and J 6 bases short, with 7 bases between. Germline V CDR1 and CDR2: SGHNT, YENEEA. The CDR3 loop is CASSLVRGEQYF. Written as DNA, the CDR3 is TGTGCCAGCAGCTTAGTAAGGGGCGAGCAGTACTTC.

This chain links TRBV5-1 with TRBJ2-1, with D possibly being TRBD2 (6 bases). Germline CDR1 and CDR2: SGHRS and YFSETQ. The CDR3 spans 16 residues. Trimming left V 0 bases short and J 2 bases short, with 12 bases between. The CDR3 spells CASSLGGLAAYNEQFF. The CDR3 DNA reads as TGCGCCAGCAGCTTGGGGGGATTAGCGGCCTACAATGAGCAGTTCTTC.

V usage is TRBV7-9 and J usage is TRBJ2-5; 15 bases fit TRBD2. The CDR3 is 16 residues long. V dropped 4 bases and J dropped 5; count of bases not matched to a gene: 5. Germline CDR1 is SEHNR and CDR2 is FQNEAQ (reference sequence). The CDR3 reads CASSSGLAGGRETQYF. CDR3 DNA sequence: TGTGCCAGCAGCTCAGGACTAGCGGGAGGGCGGGAGACCCAGTACTTC.

This clone was recorded a few times. The chain employs TRBV7-3 and TRBJ2-7, with D hard to call. CDR1 SGHTA and CDR2 FQGTGA come from the germline V gene. CDR3 size: 11 residues. V lost 2 bases and J lost 3, with 2 bases in between. The CDR3 nucleotides read TGTGCCAGCAGCTTACACTACGAGCAGTACGTC. It yields the protein CASSLHYEQYV.

The rearrangement links TRBV2 to TRBJ2-1; TRBD2 agrees at 7 bases. Germline V gene lookup returns CDR1 SNHLY and CDR2 FYNNEI. V lost 0 bases to trimming and J lost 3 bases; unmatched junction nucleotides: 5. This CDR3 is built from 16 residues. CDR3 protein: CASSEAEAGYYNEQFF. CDR3 DNA: TGTGCCAGCAGTGAAGCTGAAGCGGGATACTACAATGAGCAGTTCTTC.

This rearrangement joins TRBV5-4 to TRBJ1-1; D possibly corresponds to TRBD1 (5 bases). CDR3 length equals 18 residues. V was cut by 1 base and J by 4 bases, with 23 bases left in between. The germline V gene encodes CDR1 SGHNT and CDR2 YYREEE (reference sequence). CDR3 protein: CASSLRGSGFSDLTEAFF. In DNA form, the CDR3 reads TGTGCCAGCAGCTTGAGGGGTTCCGGGTTCTCAGACCTCACTGAAGCTTTCTTT. Full variable domain (outside the CDR3, taken from reference TRBV5-4 and TRBJ1-1): ETGVTQSPTHLIKTRGQQVTLRCSSQSGHNTVSWYQQALGQGPQFIFQYYREEENGRGNFPPRFSGLQFPNYSSELNVNALELDDSALYLCASSLRGSGFSDLTEAFFGQGTRLTVV.

This clone was observed once. The CDR3 region has the DNA TGTGCCAGGAACGCCTGGGCAGGGGGCTCCTACAATGAGCAGTTCTTC. Its protein is CARNAWAGGSYNEQFF. The V gene is TRBV19, the J gene TRBJ2-1; the match to TRBD1 covers 7 bases. Germline V gene lookup returns CDR1 LNHDA and CDR2 SQIVND (reference sequence). CDR3 length: 16 residues. The junction had 11 bases not matched to a gene; V was cut back by 9 bases and J by 0 bases.

This clone has only a few counts. This chain joins TRBV6-4 and TRBJ2-7; a weak D match, TRBD2 (6 bases). Deletions cut 0 bases from V and 5 bases from J, with 8 bases between. The germline V gene encodes CDR1 MRHNA and CDR2 SNTAGT. There are 13 residues in the CDR3. The CDR3 DNA is TGTGCCAGCAGTGACTCGGAGGGAGACGAGCAGTACGTC. Translating gives CASSDSEGDEQYV.

The V call is TRBV2, the J call TRBJ1-6, with 10 bases fitting TRBD1. The V segment lost 3 bases and the J segment 9 bases; nucleotides outside the gene matches: 5. The CDR3 is 15 amino acids. CDR1 is SNHLY and CDR2 is FYNNEI in the germline V gene. DNA of the CDR3: TGTGCCAGCAGTGAGGTTGGACAGGGGGTTTCACCCCTCCACTTT. This sequence encodes CASSEVGQGVSPLHF.

This clone was seen just once. Compared with germline, one end of the junction differs, possibly owing to a read error. The chain is built from TRBV27 and TRBJ2-7; TRBD2 agrees at 9 bases. The CDR3 has 15 amino acids. Per the germline V gene, CDR1 is MNHEY and CDR2 is SMNVEV (reference sequence). This CDR3 is CASSLSRLAGNEQYF. The CDR3 DNA reads TGTGCCAGCAGTCTATCCCGGCTAGCGGGAAACGAGCAGTACTTC.

The chain combines TRBV11-2 with TRBJ2-2; 9 nucleotides agree with TRBD2. V was clipped by 0 bases and J by 4 bases; unmatched bases: 9. The CDR3 has 18 amino acids. In germline, CDR1 is SGHAT, CDR2 FQNNGV. CDR3 bases: TGTGCCAGCAGCTTAGATGCGGCGGGAGGGCGCGGCACCGGGGAGCTGTTTTTT. Amino acid sequence: CASSLDAAGGRGTGELFF.

V is TRBV15 and J is TRBJ1-2; D is possibly TRBD1 (5 bases). Germline V gene lookup returns CDR1 LNHNV and CDR2 YYDKDF (reference sequence). The CDR3 contains 15 residues. V lost 1 base, J lost 2 bases, and 11 bases lay in between. The CDR3 loop is CATSRGSGGNYGYTF. CDR3 sequence (DNA): TGTGCCACCAGCAGAGGGAGCGGGGGGAACTATGGCTACACCTTC.

The chain employs TRBV3-1 (or the pseudogene TRBV3-2) and TRBJ2-3; D unresolved. The V end lost 2 bases, the J end lost 4 bases, and 13 bases lay between the germline ends. This CDR3 is built from 15 residues. Looked up from germline, CDR1 is LGHDT and CDR2 is YNNKEL (reference sequence). CDR3 amino acids: CASSQTPSGSDTQYF. DNA for the CDR3: TGTGCCAGCAGCCAAACGCCTTCGGGTTCAGATACGCAGTATTTT.

The chain joins TRBV29-1 to TRBJ2-1; TRBD1 aligns across 10 bases. Germline CDR1 reads SQVTM; CDR2 reads ANQGSEA. V lost 5 bases and J lost 15; bases outside the gene matches: 13. CDR3 length equals 13 residues. CDR3 amino acids: CSVSTGTGVLRFF. The CDR3 nucleotides read TGCAGCGTTTCTACCGGGACAGGGGTTTTGAGGTTCTTC.